These 32 T cell receptor beta chains share one sample of origin, sequenced in a study of T-cell memory formation after mild COVID-19. MiXCR, run by TCRdb on the 5' RACE reads, gives a single entry per CDR3 protein. The sample shows roughly 130,000 distinct CDR3 sequences, about a sixth of them seen only once. Specimen: PBMCs or a T cell subset sorted from them (not recorded which). All receptors come from an adult woman who had mild COVID-19 (a few samples of this study predate the infection). Cell type and time point are not known.

The chain is built from TRBV5-1 and TRBJ2-7; D possibly corresponds to TRBD1 (6 bases). The CDR3 length is 15 residues. V lost 4 bases and J lost 1, with 15 bases in between. The germline V gene has CDR1 SGHRS and CDR2 YFSETQ. CDR3: CASSADSPRSYEQYF. CDR3 nucleotides: TGCGCCAGCAGCGCGGACAGCCCAAGATCCTACGAGCAGTACTTC.

The CDR3 DNA follows: TGTGCCAGCAGCTTGAGTAGGGGGTATGAGCAGTTCTTC. Residues: CASSLSRGYEQFF. V usage is TRBV11-2 and J usage is TRBJ2-1, with TRBD1 as a possible D gene (6 bases). Between the trimmed V and J ends, which lost 3 bases and 8 bases, there was a span of 11 bases. CDR1 is SGHAT and CDR2 is FQNNGV in the germline V gene. The CDR3 is 13 residues long.

The table lists this clonotype with a few counts. The chain employs TRBV24-1 and TRBJ2-5; D is perhaps TRBD1 or TRBD2 (6 bases each). The germline gives CDR1 KGHDR, CDR2 SFDVKD. The CDR3 sequence is 14 residues long. Trimming cost V 4 bases and J 5 bases, with 13 bases left between them. The CDR3 protein is CATSELGGRETQYF. DNA for the CDR3: TGTGCCACCAGTGAGTTGGGGGGCAGGGAGACCCAGTACTTC.

This clonotype was seen a handful of times. The V and J genes are TRBV10-3 and TRBJ1-4, with D possibly matching TRBD1 (5 bases). This CDR3 comprises 17 residues. Trimming cost V 3 bases and J 0 bases, with 14 bases left between them. The germline gives CDR1 ENHRY, CDR2 SYGVKD. The CDR3 sequence is CAISDPGLATTNEKLFF. The CDR3 DNA follows: TGTGCCATCAGTGACCCAGGGTTGGCCACAACTAATGAAAAACTGTTTTTT.

This clonotype was observed a handful of times. The CDR3 nucleotides are TGTGCCAGCAGCTTGACGGCTAAGGTCCAGTACTTC. Its translation is CASSLTAKVQYF. This rearrangement joins TRBV7-9 to TRBJ2-5; D unresolved. V lost 3 bases and J lost 10, with 12 bases in between. The CDR3 contains 12 residues. In germline, CDR1 is SEHNR, CDR2 FQNEAQ (reference sequence).

The chain combines TRBV10-2 with TRBJ2-1; 9 nucleotides agree with TRBD1. Germline-derived CDR1 and CDR2 are WSHSY and SAAADI. CDR3 length equals 23 residues. V gave up 3 bases and J gave up 2 bases; unmatched junction bases: 26. The CDR3 nucleotides are TGCGCCAGCAGTGAACCGGGACAGTGGGTGGACAGGGGTTTCAAATTTACCTACAATGAGCAGTTCTTC. Its protein is CASSEPGQWVDRGFKFTYNEQFF.

The rearrangement links TRBV7-2 to TRBJ2-5, with D maybe TRBD2 (6 bases). With 1 base removed from V and 7 bases from J, the gap between germline ends came to 13 bases. In germline, CDR1 is SGHTA, CDR2 FQGNSA. This CDR3 is built from 14 residues. CDR3: CASSLELVGGTQYF. The CDR3 DNA is TGTGCCAGCAGCTTAGAGCTAGTGGGAGGGACCCAGTACTTC.

This clonotype was counted only a few times. V usage is TRBV4-1 and J usage is TRBJ1-1; D uncertain. Per the germline V gene, CDR1 is MGHRA and CDR2 is YSYEKL. Trimming took 6 bases from V and 4 from J, leaving 9 bases between them. This CDR3 is 12 amino acids long. CDR3 DNA: TGCGCCAGCAGTTCGTCCTCCACTGAAGCTTTCTTT. Its protein is CASSSSSTEAFF.

Only a few counts were recorded for this clonotype. The CDR3 bases are TGTGCCACCAGTGGGTGGACAGGGGCTGGCTACGAGCAGTACTTC. As protein: CATSGWTGAGYEQYF. The chain is built from TRBV24-1 and TRBJ2-7; the match to TRBD1 covers 9 bases. The germline V gene encodes CDR1 KGHDR and CDR2 SFDVKD. Trimming at V came to 5 bases and at J to 3 bases, leaving 7 bases not matched to a gene. The CDR3 extends over 15 amino acids.

V usage is TRBV4-1 and J usage is TRBJ2-5; D is ambiguous. The CDR3 length is 13 residues. Trimming removed 1 base at V and 5 bases at J, with 8 bases between. CDR1 is MGHRA and CDR2 is YSYEKL in the germline V gene. The CDR3 DNA reads as TGCGCCAGCAGCCAAGTATTAGTGGAGACCCAGTACTTC. Translating it yields CASSQVLVETQYF.

The chain employs TRBV18 and TRBJ2-7; D might be TRBD2 (5 bases). This CDR3 has 14 residues. Trimming removed 3 bases from V and 6 bases from J, with 15 bases in between. Germline V lookup: CDR1 KGHSH, CDR2 LQKENI. The CDR3 sequence: CASSPPEALAEQYF. For the CDR3, the DNA is TGTGCCAGCTCACCTCCGGAGGCTTTAGCCGAGCAGTACTTC.

This clonotype was observed a handful of times. This chain uses TRBV7-2 with TRBJ2-5; TRBD2 matches at 11 bases. This CDR3 is built from 14 residues. The V gene end was trimmed by 10 bases and the J gene end by 6 bases; junction bases not matched to a gene: 10. The germline CDR1 and CDR2 sequences are SGHTA and FQGNSA. CDR3: CATSIAGGPKTQYF. The CDR3, as DNA: TGTGCCACCTCTATAGCGGGGGGGCCGAAGACCCAGTACTTC.

The V gene is TRBV6-5, the J gene TRBJ1-4; a weak D match, TRBD1 (6 bases). CDR3 length: 16 amino acids. V was shortened by 0 bases and J by 7 bases, with 15 bases between the two germline ends. Germline V gene lookup returns CDR1 MNHEY and CDR2 SVGAGI. The CDR3 nucleotides are TGTGCCAGCAGTTACTCGAATCGGGGGGCGCGTGAAAAACTGTTTTTT. Its protein is CASSYSNRGAREKLFF.

This clonotype was observed a handful of times. The chain joins TRBV6-2 or TRBV6-3 to TRBJ1-1; TRBD1 is a possible D gene (6 bases). The CDR3 has 11 residues. Germline lookup yields CDR1 MNHEY and CDR2 SVGEGT. Deletions cut 7 bases from V and 6 bases from J, with 9 bases between. The CDR3 region is CASTNRAEAFF. The CDR3 DNA follows: TGTGCCAGCACAAACAGGGCTGAAGCTTTCTTT.

The chain carries TRBV12-3 or TRBV12-4 and TRBJ2-1, with D unresolved. Trimming took 2 bases from V and 7 from J, leaving 15 bases between them. The CDR3 spans 15 residues. The CDR3 loop is CASSLSLVLYNEQFF. DNA of the CDR3: TGTGCCAGCAGTTTAAGTCTAGTTTTGTATAATGAGCAGTTCTTC.

This clonotype has only a few counts. The chain couples TRBV12-3 or TRBV12-4 to TRBJ2-5; 9 bases match TRBD2. This CDR3 region has 15 residues. The V and J ends lost 5 bases and 3 bases, in that order; junction bases with no gene match: 7. The CDR3 DNA is TGTGCCAGCAGTGCATATAGCGGGGGCGAAGAGACCCAGTACTTC. Translated: CASSAYSGGEETQYF.

A few counts support this clonotype. V gene TRBV12-3 or TRBV12-4 combines with J gene TRBJ2-3; 11 positions match TRBD2. The V gene end was trimmed by 5 bases and the J gene end by 2 bases; junction bases not matched to a gene: 18. The CDR3 sequence is 20 residues long. The CDR3 sequence: CASSPYSGTSGLPYTDTQYF. As DNA, the CDR3 is TGTGCCAGCAGTCCATACTCCGGGACTAGCGGTTTGCCGTACACAGATACGCAGTATTTT.

A few counts support this clonotype. This chain uses TRBV10-1 with TRBJ2-7, with 8 bases lining up with TRBD1. The J segment lost 2 bases and the V segment lost 3 bases, leaving 12 bases of the junction unmatched. CDR1 and CDR2 (germline): WNHNN, SYGVQD (reference sequence). The CDR3 has 17 amino acids. CDR3: CASSEPGQGEGTYEQYF. The DNA of the CDR3 is TGCGCCAGCAGTGAACCAGGACAGGGCGAGGGGACCTACGAGCAGTACTTC.

This sequence joins TRBV9 and TRBJ1-2, with 10 bases aligning to TRBD1. V lost 6 bases and J lost 5; bases outside the gene matches: 7. Germline CDR1 and CDR2: SGDLS and YYNGEE. This CDR3 has 14 residues. The CDR3 is CASTMTGGKYGYTF. CDR3 DNA: TGTGCCAGCACCATGACAGGGGGCAAATATGGCTACACCTTC.

V usage is TRBV4-3 and J usage is TRBJ2-1, with D tentatively TRBD1 or TRBD2 (5 bases each). Trimming took 0 bases from V and 2 from J, leaving 8 bases between them. The CDR3 is made up of 15 amino acids. Germline V CDR1 and CDR2: LGHNA, YSLEER. The CDR3 DNA is TGCGCCAGCAGCCAAGACCAGGGACCCTACAATGAGCAGTTCTTC. Amino acid sequence: CASSQDQGPYNEQFF.

Only a few counts were recorded for this clonotype. The rearrangement joins TRBV4-3 to TRBJ2-2, with D uncertain. Germline V gene sequence: CDR1 LGHNA, CDR2 YSLEER. Trimming took off 0 bases at V and 10 bases at J, with 12 bases between the two ends. CDR3 length equals 14 residues. CDR3 in amino acids: CASSQEADNKELFF. CDR3 sequence (DNA): TGCGCCAGCAGCCAAGAAGCAGACAATAAGGAGCTGTTTTTT.

The rearrangement joins TRBV5-1 to TRBJ2-7, with no clear D. Per the germline V gene, CDR1 is SGHRS and CDR2 is YFSETQ. The CDR3 contains 13 residues. V was cut by 0 bases and J by 4 bases, with 8 bases left in between. In DNA form, the CDR3 reads TGCGCCAGCAGCTTGGATTTTAGTTACGAGCAGTACTTC. Its protein is CASSLDFSYEQYF.

The chain couples TRBV6-2 or TRBV6-3 to TRBJ2-7, with 7 positions matching TRBD1. With V trimmed by 8 bases and J by 1 base, 8 bases remained unmatched. The CDR3 covers 14 residues. CDR1 MNHEY and CDR2 SVGEGT come from the germline V gene. The CDR3 is CASCFQDRSYEQYF. In nucleotides, the CDR3 is TGTGCCAGCTGTTTTCAGGACAGGTCCTACGAGCAGTACTTC.

The chain couples TRBV6-2 or TRBV6-3 to TRBJ1-5; unclear D gene. Trimming cost V 8 bases and J 7 bases, with 12 bases left between them. The CDR3 sequence is 12 residues long. Germline V gives CDR1 MNHEY, CDR2 SVGEGT. The CDR3 is CASRGAEQPQHF. The CDR3 DNA reads as TGTGCCAGCCGGGGAGCGGAACAGCCCCAGCATTTT.

A few counts support this clonotype. The rearrangement links TRBV12-3 or TRBV12-4 to TRBJ2-1; 7 positions agree with TRBD2. With V trimmed by 5 bases and J by 8 bases, 15 bases remained unmatched. CDR3 length: 16 amino acids. CDR3 residues: CASSTGLRLGGDEQFF. As DNA, the CDR3 is TGTGCCAGCAGTACCGGGCTGCGTCTTGGGGGGGATGAGCAGTTCTTC.

The chain joins TRBV2 to TRBJ2-5, with a weak D call TRBD1 (6 bases). This CDR3 has 13 residues. The V and J ends lost 8 bases and 4 bases respectively, with 14 bases between them. Per the germline V gene, CDR1 is SNHLY and CDR2 is FYNNEI. The CDR3 DNA is TGTGCCAGCGGGGGCAGTCTGGTAGAGACCCAGTACTTC. Protein sequence: CASGGSLVETQYF.

The chain recombines TRBV7-9 with TRBJ1-6; no clear D gene. Germline CDR1 is SEHNR and CDR2 is FQNEAQ (reference sequence). Trimming removed 6 bases at V and 7 bases at J, with 13 bases between. This CDR3 is 14 amino acids long. The CDR3 bases are TGTGCCAGCAGTTCCCGGGCTAGGAATTCACCCCTCCACTTT. The encoded protein is CASSSRARNSPLHF.

The CDR3 DNA reads TGTGCCAGCAGTTACTCGTTACAGCCTAATGAAAAACTGTTTTTT. This encodes CASSYSLQPNEKLFF. The V call is TRBV6-5, the J call TRBJ1-4; D is unclear. V lost 0 bases and J lost 3, with 8 bases in between. Germline V gene sequence: CDR1 MNHEY, CDR2 SVGAGI. The CDR3 covers 15 residues.

The genes are TRBV7-8 and TRBJ1-4, with 8 bases identical to TRBD1. The CDR3 length is 16 residues. CDR1 and CDR2 (germline): SGHVS, FQNEAQ. V shed 5 bases and J 8 bases; nucleotides not matched to a gene: 13. The CDR3 DNA is TGTGCCAGCAGCCCACTGGTCAGGGGGCCAGGAGAAAAACTGTTTTTT. This encodes CASSPLVRGPGEKLFF.

This clonotype came up a few times. The genes are TRBV11-2 and TRBJ2-7; 12 bases align to TRBD1. The CDR3 length is 15 residues. Germline CDR1 and CDR2: SGHAT and FQNNGV. The junction had 5 bases not matched to a gene; V was cut back by 5 bases and J by 3 bases. DNA of the CDR3: TGTGCCAGCAGCGGGGACAGGGGGCAGTACTACGAGCAGTACTTC. Amino acids: CASSGDRGQYYEQYF.

This clonotype was picked up a small number of times. The chain carries TRBV4-1 and TRBJ2-7; perhaps D is TRBD1 or TRBD2 (5 bases each). V was trimmed by 1 base and J by 2 bases, leaving 15 bases between them. This CDR3 spans 16 amino acids. Looked up from germline, CDR1 is MGHRA and CDR2 is YSYEKL. The CDR3: CASSQVRGPPPYEQYF. In DNA form, the CDR3 reads TGCGCCAGCAGCCAAGTCCGGGGCCCTCCTCCCTACGAGCAGTACTTC.

This clonotype was observed a few times. The CDR3 DNA follows: TGTGCCAGCAGCGCCGGACAGGGCCCCTACGAGCAGTACTTC. Protein sequence: CASSAGQGPYEQYF. The chain uses TRBV7-6 and TRBJ2-7, with 8 bases lining up with TRBD1. CDR1 is SGHVS and CDR2 is FNYEAQ in the germline V gene. V was clipped by 5 bases and J by 2 bases; unmatched bases: 5. The CDR3 totals 14 residues.